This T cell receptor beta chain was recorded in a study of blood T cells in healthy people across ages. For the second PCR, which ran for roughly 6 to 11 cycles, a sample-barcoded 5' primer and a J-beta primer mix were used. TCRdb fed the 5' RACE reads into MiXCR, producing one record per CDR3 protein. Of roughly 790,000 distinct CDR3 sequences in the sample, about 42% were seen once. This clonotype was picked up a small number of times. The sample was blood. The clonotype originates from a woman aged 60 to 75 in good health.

The CDR3 protein is CSVTRTLSTDTQYF. The CDR3 region has the DNA TGCAGCGTTACCCGTACCCTCAGCACAGATACGCAGTATTTT. The chain has TRBV29-1 and TRBJ2-3; D gene unclear. Trimming pared 5 bases from V and 0 bases from J, leaving 12 bases between. The CDR3 totals 14 residues. The V gene's germline CDR1 is SQVTM and CDR2 ANQGSEA.